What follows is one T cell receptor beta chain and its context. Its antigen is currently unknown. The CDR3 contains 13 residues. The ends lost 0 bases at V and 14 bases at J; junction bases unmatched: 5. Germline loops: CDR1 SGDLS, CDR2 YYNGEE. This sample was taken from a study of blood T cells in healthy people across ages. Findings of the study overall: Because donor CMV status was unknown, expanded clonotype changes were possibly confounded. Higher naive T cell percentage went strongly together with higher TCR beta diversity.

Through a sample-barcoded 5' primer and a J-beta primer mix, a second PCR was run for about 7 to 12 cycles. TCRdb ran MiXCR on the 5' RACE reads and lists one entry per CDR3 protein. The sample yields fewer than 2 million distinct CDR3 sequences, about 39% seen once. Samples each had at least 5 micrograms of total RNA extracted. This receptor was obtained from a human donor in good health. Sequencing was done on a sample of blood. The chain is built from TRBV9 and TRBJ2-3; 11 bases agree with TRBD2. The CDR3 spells CASSVDGSGGAYF. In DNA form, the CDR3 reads TGTGCCAGCAGCGTAGACGGTAGCGGGGGGGCGTATTTT.